This entry is about one T cell receptor beta chain. These data originate in a study of shared clonotypes between healthy human individuals. CD45RO-negative CD8 cells positively selected for CCR7 made up the naive population, which excluded terminally differentiated effector memory CD45RA+ cells. Germline V gene data show CDR1 as LGHNA and CDR2 as YNFKEQ. CDR3 length: 18 amino acids. Only in-frame clones appear in the TCRdb table, and some are missing; sequencing was by immunoSEQ multiplex PCR. The table has hundreds of thousands of clones, approximately 95% seen once; the top ten hold over 0.09%. This sequence was found in a woman in her twenties or thirties in good health. The chain joins TRBV4-2 to TRBJ2-5; D is unresolved. The J call is doubtful: the DNA matches TRBJ2-7 better. Sequencing was done on a sample of naive CD8+ T cells sorted from blood. The CDR3 here is CASSQDSPRGGWGYEQYF. For the CDR3, the DNA is TGTGCCAGCAGCCAAGATTCTCCAAGAGGTGGTTGGGGCTACGAGCAGTACTTC.